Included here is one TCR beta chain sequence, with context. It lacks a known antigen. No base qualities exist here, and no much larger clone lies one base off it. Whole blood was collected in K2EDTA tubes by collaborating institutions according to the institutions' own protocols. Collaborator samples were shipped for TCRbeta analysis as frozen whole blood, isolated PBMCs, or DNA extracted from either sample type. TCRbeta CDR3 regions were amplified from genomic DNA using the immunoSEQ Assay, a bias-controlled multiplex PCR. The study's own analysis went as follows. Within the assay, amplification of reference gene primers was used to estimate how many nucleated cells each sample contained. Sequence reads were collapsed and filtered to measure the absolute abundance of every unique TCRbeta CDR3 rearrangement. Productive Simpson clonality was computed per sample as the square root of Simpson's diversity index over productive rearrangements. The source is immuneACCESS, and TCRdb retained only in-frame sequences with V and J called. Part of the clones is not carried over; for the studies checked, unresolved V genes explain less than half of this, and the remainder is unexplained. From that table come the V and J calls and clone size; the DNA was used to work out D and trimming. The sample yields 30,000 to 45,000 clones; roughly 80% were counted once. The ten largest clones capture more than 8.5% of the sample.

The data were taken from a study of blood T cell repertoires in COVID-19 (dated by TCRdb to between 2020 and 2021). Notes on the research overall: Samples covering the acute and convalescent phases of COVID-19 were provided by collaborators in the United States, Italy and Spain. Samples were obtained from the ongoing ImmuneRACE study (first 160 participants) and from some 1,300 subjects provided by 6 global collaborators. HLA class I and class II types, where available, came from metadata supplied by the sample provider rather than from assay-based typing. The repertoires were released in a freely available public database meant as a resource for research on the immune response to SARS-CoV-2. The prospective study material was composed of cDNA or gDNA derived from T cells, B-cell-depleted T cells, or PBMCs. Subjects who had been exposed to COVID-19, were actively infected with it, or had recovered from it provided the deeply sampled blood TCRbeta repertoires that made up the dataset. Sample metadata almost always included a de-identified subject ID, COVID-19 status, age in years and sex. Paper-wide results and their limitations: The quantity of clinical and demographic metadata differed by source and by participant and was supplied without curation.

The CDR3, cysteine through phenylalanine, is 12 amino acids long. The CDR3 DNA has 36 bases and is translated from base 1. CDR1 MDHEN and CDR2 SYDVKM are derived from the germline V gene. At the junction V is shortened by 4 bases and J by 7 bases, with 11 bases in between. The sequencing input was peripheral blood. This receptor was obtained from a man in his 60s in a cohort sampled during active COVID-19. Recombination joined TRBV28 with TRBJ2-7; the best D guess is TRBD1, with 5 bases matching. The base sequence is TGTGCCAGCAGTTCGACAGTCGAGGAGCAGTACTTC. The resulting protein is CASSSTVEEQYF.